These 26 T cell receptor beta chains came from one sample sequenced in a study of cytomegalovirus exposure and HLA in healthy donors. Use of 60 Vbeta and 13 Jbeta primers characterized the PCR. Profiling relied on immunoSEQ multiplex PCR, and the TCRdb table lists in-frame clones only, not all of them. The sample consists of about 160,000 clones, roughly four fifths of them appearing once. Sequencing input: PBMCs. Receptor source: a female donor in good health and CMV-seronegative.

The chain employs TRBV5-4 and TRBJ2-2, with TRBD2 as a possible D gene (6 bases). CDR1 SGHNT and CDR2 YYREEE come from the germline V gene (reference sequence). Trimming took off 5 bases at V and 2 bases at J, with 10 bases between the two ends. CDR3 length equals 14 residues. CDR3 bases: TGTGCCAGCAGTCGGGACTCAAACACCGGGGAGCTGTTTTTT. Amino acids: CASSRDSNTGELFF. Together with reference TRBV5-4 and TRBJ2-2, the CDR3 gives the full variable domain: ETGVTQSPTHLIKTRGQQVTLRCSSQSGHNTVSWYQQALGQGPQFIFQYYREEENGRGNFPPRFSGLQFPNYSSELNVNALELDDSALYLCASSRDSNTGELFFGEGSRLTVL.

The V call is TRBV19, the J call TRBJ1-1; D is possibly TRBD1 (5 bases). The germline V gene encodes CDR1 LNHDA and CDR2 SQIVND (reference sequence). The CDR3 is made up of 13 amino acids. V was cut by 6 bases and J by 8 bases, with 16 bases left in between. The CDR3 DNA reads as TGTGCCAGTAGGGAGACAGAAGTGGCCGAAGCTTTCTTT. It specifies CASRETEVAEAFF.

This chain connects TRBV7-8 to TRBJ1-2, with no clear D. The CDR3 totals 14 residues. Per germline, CDR1 SGHVS and CDR2 FQNEAQ. With 1 base removed from V and 0 bases from J, the gap between germline ends came to 6 bases. The CDR3 nucleotides are TGTGCCAGCAGCTTAGGCGGCGCTAACTATGGCTACACCTTC. The encoded protein is CASSLGGANYGYTF.

The chain has TRBV7-2 and TRBJ1-4, with 10 positions matching TRBD1. The V and J ends lost 5 bases and 3 bases, in that order; junction bases with no gene match: 6. Looked up from germline, CDR1 is SGHTA and CDR2 is FQGNSA. This CDR3 has 16 residues. The CDR3 loop reads CASSPGTGVPNEKLFF. The CDR3 coding sequence is TGTGCCAGCAGCCCGGGGACAGGGGTCCCTAATGAAAAACTGTTTTTT.

The chain uses TRBV28 and TRBJ2-1, with D possibly matching TRBD1 (6 bases). V was clipped by 8 bases and J by 6 bases, with 14 bases between them. This CDR3 comprises 13 residues. CDR1 is MDHEN, CDR2 SYDVKM, per germline. The CDR3 region has the DNA TGTGCCAGCGGACTCGGACAGTCCAATGAGCAGTTCTTC. This translates into CASGLGQSNEQFF. The whole variable domain, filled in from reference TRBV28 and TRBJ2-1, reads DVKVTQSSRYLVKRTGEKVFLECVQDMDHENMFWYRQDPGLGLRLIYFSYDVKMKEKGDIPEGYSVSREKKERFSLILESASTNQTSMYLCASGLGQSNEQFFGPGTRLTVL.

The chain's CDR3 is CASSQAHGTGGGGYTF. In DNA, the CDR3 is TGCGCCAGCAGCCAAGCCCACGGGACAGGGGGCGGTGGCTACACCTTC. The chain carries TRBV4-3 and TRBJ1-2; 12 bases fit TRBD1. The CDR3 loop spans 16 amino acids. The V gene end was trimmed by 1 base and the J gene end by 7 bases; junction bases not matched to a gene: 7. Germline V gene data show CDR1 as LGHNA and CDR2 as YSLEER.

The chain couples TRBV28 to TRBJ2-1, with a weak D call TRBD2 (5 bases). The germline gives CDR1 MDHEN, CDR2 SYDVKM. The length of the CDR3 is 17 residues. Trimming removed 5 bases at V and 2 bases at J, with 19 bases between. The CDR3 sequence: CASSPGGSENAYNEQFF. CDR3 sequence (DNA): TGTGCCAGCAGTCCCGGAGGTAGCGAGAACGCCTACAATGAGCAGTTCTTC. Drawing the rest from reference TRBV28 and TRBJ2-1, the complete variable domain is DVKVTQSSRYLVKRTGEKVFLECVQDMDHENMFWYRQDPGLGLRLIYFSYDVKMKEKGDIPEGYSVSREKKERFSLILESASTNQTSMYLCASSPGGSENAYNEQFFGPGTRLTVL.

The chain is built from TRBV6-5 and TRBJ1-1; maybe TRBD1 (6 bases). CDR3 length equals 13 residues. Trimming removed 5 bases at V and 0 bases at J, with 7 bases between. CDR1 and CDR2 (germline): MNHEY, SVGAGI. Here the CDR3 reads CASSTGMNTEAFF. CDR3 in DNA: TGTGCCAGCAGTACAGGGATGAACACTGAAGCTTTCTTT.

The rearrangement joins TRBV29-1 to TRBJ1-2, with 9 bases matching TRBD1. Trimming removed 7 bases from V and 0 bases from J; junction bases left unmatched: 9. Germline loops: CDR1 SQVTM, CDR2 ANQGSEA. This CDR3 is built from 15 residues. CDR3 loop: CSAAGTGMSNYGYTF. The CDR3 region has the DNA TGCAGCGCCGCCGGGACAGGGATGTCTAACTATGGCTACACCTTC.

V usage is TRBV10-3 and J usage is TRBJ2-7; 7 bases fit TRBD2. Germline lookup yields CDR1 ENHRY and CDR2 SYGVKD. V trimming: 8 bases; J trimming: 10 bases; junction bases outside the gene matches: 20. This CDR3 is built from 15 residues. Written as DNA, the CDR3 is TGTGCCATCTCCGGGGTCGGGGGAGGGCCGGGATACCAGTACTTC. Translating gives CAISGVGGGPGYQYF.

This clone has just a few counts. This rearrangement joins TRBV7-9 to TRBJ2-3, with TRBD2 matching 8 bases. Germline assignment: CDR1 SEHNR and CDR2 FQNEAQ (reference sequence). The CDR3 loop spans 15 amino acids. V dropped 3 bases and J dropped 3; count of bases not matched to a gene: 5. This CDR3 reads CASSLSGSITDTQYF. DNA of the CDR3: TGTGCCAGCAGCTTGAGCGGGAGTATAACAGATACGCAGTATTTT. The full variable domain, completed using reference TRBV7-9 and TRBJ2-3, is DTGVSQNPRHKITKRGQNVTFRCDPISEHNRLYWYRQTLGQGPEFLTYFQNEAQLEKSRLLSDRFSAERPKGSFSTLEIQRTEQGDSAMYLCASSLSGSITDTQYFGPGTRLTVL.

This clone has more than one count but fewer than ten. The genes are TRBV30 and TRBJ2-3, with 12 bases that match TRBD2. The CDR3 runs to 16 residues. Germline values: CDR1 GTSNPN, CDR2 SVGIG (reference sequence). J was trimmed by 3 bases and V by 4 bases; bases with no gene match: 8. The CDR3 region is CAWKLVGTSGTDTQYF. The CDR3 DNA reads TGTGCCTGGAAGCTAGTAGGGACTAGCGGGACAGATACGCAGTATTTT.

In DNA, the CDR3 is TGTGCCAGCAGCGCGACTTTCACAGATACGCAGTATTTT. As protein: CASSATFTDTQYF. J is TRBJ2-3 and V is TRBV9, with no clear D. The germline V gene has CDR1 SGDLS and CDR2 YYNGEE. This CDR3 is built from 13 residues. Trimming cost V 3 bases and J 2 bases, with 7 bases left between them. Looking up the rest from reference TRBV9 and TRBJ2-3 gives the full variable domain: DSGVTQTPKHLITATGQRVTLRCSPRSGDLSVYWYQQSLDQGLQFLIQYYNGEERAKGNILERFSAQQFPDLHSELNLSSLELGDSALYFCASSATFTDTQYFGPGTRLTVL.

The chain uses TRBV28 and TRBJ1-2, with D possibly matching TRBD1 (6 bases). V was trimmed by 6 bases and J by 5 bases, leaving 10 bases between them. Germline assignment: CDR1 MDHEN and CDR2 SYDVKM. The CDR3 runs 12 residues. The CDR3, as DNA: TGTGCCAGCAGGACCACAGGGTATGGCTACACCTTC. Translating gives CASRTTGYGYTF.

This clone was recorded once. The gene calls are TRBV6-6 and TRBJ2-4; the match to TRBD2 covers 12 bases. Unmatched junction bases numbered 8, after V lost 7 bases and J lost 7 bases. Germline V gene lookup returns CDR1 MNHNY and CDR2 SVGAGI (reference sequence). The CDR3 contains 15 residues. Here the CDR3 reads CASTLTSGGGNIQYF. The DNA for the CDR3 is TGTGCCAGCACTTTGACTAGCGGGGGTGGGAACATTCAGTACTTC.

This clone occurred a few times. The chain has TRBV30 and TRBJ2-5, with 7 nucleotides matching TRBD2. Trimming at V came to 4 bases and at J to 1 base, leaving 3 bases not matched to a gene. The germline CDR1 and CDR2 sequences are GTSNPN and SVGIG (reference sequence). CDR3 size: 13 residues. The CDR3 bases are TGTGCCTGGATTCGCGGGAGCCAAGAGACCCAGTACTTC. Translating gives CAWIRGSQETQYF. Variable domain in full (rest from reference TRBV30 and TRBJ2-5): SQTIHQWPATLVQPVGSPLSLECTVEGTSNPNLYWYRQAAGRGLQLLFYSVGIGQISSEVPQNLSASRPQDRQFILSSKKLLLSDSGFYLCAWIRGSQETQYFGPGTRLLVL.

The chain carries TRBV18 and TRBJ2-3; D gene ambiguous. The length of the CDR3 is 15 residues. The V gene's germline CDR1 is KGHSH and CDR2 LQKENI. V was clipped by 1 base and J by 3 bases, with 11 bases between them. The CDR3: CASSPQSSRTDTQYF. The CDR3 nucleotides read TGTGCCAGCTCACCACAATCAAGTCGGACAGATACGCAGTATTTT.

This clone was counted a few times. The chain employs TRBV6-5 and TRBJ2-2; 8 bases are shared with TRBD2. The CDR3 extends over 15 amino acids. Per germline, CDR1 MNHEY and CDR2 SVGAGI. With V trimmed by 2 bases and J by 6 bases, 5 bases remained unmatched. The CDR3, as DNA: TGTGCCAGCAGTTACGGGGGCGGGGGGTCCGGGGAGCTGTTTTTT. It codes for CASSYGGGGSGELFF.

The chain carries TRBV25-1 and TRBJ2-5, with TRBD2 identical over 8 bases. CDR3 length: 17 amino acids. V gave up 0 bases and J gave up 2 bases; unmatched junction bases: 8. Germline values: CDR1 MGHDK, CDR2 SYGVNS. This chain's CDR3 is CASSEYASGWGQETQYF. The DNA of the CDR3 is TGTGCCAGCAGTGAATATGCTAGCGGGTGGGGTCAAGAGACCCAGTACTTC.

The V gene is TRBV4-2, the J gene TRBJ2-5, with 12 positions matching TRBD2. The J call may be incorrect, as the DNA end agrees better with TRBJ2-7. The CDR3 consists of 18 residues. From germline, CDR1 is LGHNA and CDR2 YNFKEQ. The CDR3, as DNA: TGTGCCAGCAGCCAAGATGGGCCTAGCGGGAGGGCCCCGGGCGAGCAGTACTTC. Protein sequence: CASSQDGPSGRAPGEQYF.

This clone was picked up a small number of times. The chain uses TRBV28 and TRBJ1-1; D is possibly TRBD1 (5 bases). Trimming shortened V by 1 base and J by 3 bases, and 6 bases separated the two germline ends. The CDR3 runs 13 residues. Germline assignment: CDR1 MDHEN and CDR2 SYDVKM. For the CDR3, the DNA is TGTGCCAGCAGTTTATACAGGTACACTGAAGCTTTCTTT. Its protein product is CASSLYRYTEAFF.

CDR3 sequence: CASLSVSSGPHSPQYF. In nucleotides, the CDR3 is TGTGCCAGCTTAAGCGTCTCTAGCGGGCCTCACAGCCCGCAGTATTTT. The J gene is TRBJ2-3, the V gene TRBV2, with TRBD2 matching over 8 bases. The CDR3 has 16 amino acids. Germline V gene data show CDR1 as SNHLY and CDR2 as FYNNEI. V dropped 8 bases and J dropped 10; count of bases not matched to a gene: 20.

With respect to this clone: Sequence at one end of the junction differs from germline and may be a read error. The rearrangement joins TRBV15 to TRBJ2-6; D may be TRBD1 (5 bases). Germline loops: CDR1 LNHNV, CDR2 YYDKDF (reference sequence). The CDR3 contains 15 residues. The CDR3 loop is CATSKGSSGANGLTF. CDR3 DNA sequence: TGTGCCACCAGCAAAGGTAGCTCTGGGGCCAACGGCCTGACTTTC.

The rearrangement links TRBV30 to TRBJ2-1, with TRBD2 matching 12 bases. V shed 0 bases, J shed 7 bases, and the junction held 10 bases outside the gene matches. The CDR3 covers 17 residues. CDR1 and CDR2 from the germline V gene are GTSNPN and SVGIG (reference sequence). Here the CDR3 reads CAWSVPETSGRFNEQFF. DNA of the CDR3: TGTGCCTGGAGTGTACCCGAGACTAGCGGGAGATTTAATGAGCAGTTCTTC.

The rearrangement links TRBV5-6 to TRBJ1-5; tentative D call: TRBD1 (5 bases). This CDR3 has 14 residues. Germline assignment: CDR1 SGHDT and CDR2 YYEEEE. With 4 bases removed from V and 5 bases from J, the gap between germline ends came to 13 bases. CDR3 in DNA: TGTGCCAGCAGCCTGGGGGGAGGGGATCAGCCCCAGCATTTT. Amino acids: CASSLGGGDQPQHF.

This clone was counted between two and nine times. The chain combines TRBV7-2 with TRBJ2-3; perhaps TRBD2 as D (6 bases). Germline V lookup: CDR1 SGHTA, CDR2 FQGNSA. The CDR3 length is 13 residues. Trimming stripped 5 bases from V and 2 bases from J, with 8 bases between. The chain's CDR3 is CASSRRDTDTQYF. As DNA, the CDR3 is TGTGCCAGCAGCCGGCGGGACACAGATACGCAGTATTTT.